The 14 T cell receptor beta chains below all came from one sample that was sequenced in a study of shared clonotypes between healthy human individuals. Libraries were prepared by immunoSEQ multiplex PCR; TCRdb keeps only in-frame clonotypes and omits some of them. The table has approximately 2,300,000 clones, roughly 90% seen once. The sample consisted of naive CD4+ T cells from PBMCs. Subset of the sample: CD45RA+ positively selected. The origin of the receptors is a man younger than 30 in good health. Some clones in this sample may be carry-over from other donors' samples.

The CDR3 nucleotides are TGTGCCAGCATAGGACAGGGGGCACCCGGGGAGCTGTTTTTT. Protein sequence: CASIGQGAPGELFF. The chain uses TRBV28 and TRBJ2-2; 11 bases map to TRBD1. Germline-derived CDR1 and CDR2 are MDHEN and SYDVKM. The V gene end was trimmed by 7 bases and the J gene end by 6 bases; junction bases not matched to a gene: 4. The CDR3 contains 14 residues.

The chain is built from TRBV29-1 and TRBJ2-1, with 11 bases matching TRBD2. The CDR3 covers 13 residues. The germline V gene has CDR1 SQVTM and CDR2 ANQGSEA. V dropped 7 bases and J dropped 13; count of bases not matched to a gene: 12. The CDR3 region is CSANPGLAEPQFF. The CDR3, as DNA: TGCAGCGCGAATCCGGGACTAGCGGAGCCACAGTTCTTC.

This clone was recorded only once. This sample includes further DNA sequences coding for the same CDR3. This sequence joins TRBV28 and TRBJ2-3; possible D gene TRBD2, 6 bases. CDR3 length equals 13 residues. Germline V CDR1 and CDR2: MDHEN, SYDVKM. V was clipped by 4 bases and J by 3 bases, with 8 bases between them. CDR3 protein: CASSSGTTDTQYF. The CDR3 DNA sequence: TGTGCCAGCAGTTCCGGGACTACAGATACGCAGTATTTT. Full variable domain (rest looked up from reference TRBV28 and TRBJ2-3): DVKVTQSSRYLVKRTGEKVFLECVQDMDHENMFWYRQDPGLGLRLIYFSYDVKMKEKGDIPEGYSVSREKKERFSLILESASTNQTSMYLCASSSGTTDTQYFGPGTRLTVL.

The CDR3 nucleotides are TGTGCAAGTCGCTTATCCATTACGGGAAGGGGTAATGAAAAACTGTTTTTT. Amino acids: CASRLSITGRGNEKLFF. This chain uses TRBV12-2 with TRBJ1-4. TRBV12-2 is listed as a pseudogene. The CDR3 runs to 17 residues.

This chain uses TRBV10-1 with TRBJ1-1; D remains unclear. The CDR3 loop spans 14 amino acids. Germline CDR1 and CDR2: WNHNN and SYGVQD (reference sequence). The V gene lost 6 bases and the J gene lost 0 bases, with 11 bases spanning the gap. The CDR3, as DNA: TGCGCCAGCAGCCCGGACTCACTGAACACTGAAGCTTTCTTT. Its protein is CASSPDSLNTEAFF.

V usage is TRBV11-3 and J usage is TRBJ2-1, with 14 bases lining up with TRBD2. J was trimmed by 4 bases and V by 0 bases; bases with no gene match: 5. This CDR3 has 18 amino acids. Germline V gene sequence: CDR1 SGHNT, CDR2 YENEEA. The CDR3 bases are TGTGCCAGCAGCTTAGAGCCGGGGACTAGCGGGGGTTACAATGAGCAGTTCTTC. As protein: CASSLEPGTSGGYNEQFF.

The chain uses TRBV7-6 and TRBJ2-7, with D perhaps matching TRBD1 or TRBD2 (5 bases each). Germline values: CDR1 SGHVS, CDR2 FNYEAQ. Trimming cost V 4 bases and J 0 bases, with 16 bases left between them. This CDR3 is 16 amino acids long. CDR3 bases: TGTGCCAGCAGCTCCCTCGGGGCGGGCGCCTCCTACGAGCAGTACTTC. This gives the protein CASSSLGAGASYEQYF.

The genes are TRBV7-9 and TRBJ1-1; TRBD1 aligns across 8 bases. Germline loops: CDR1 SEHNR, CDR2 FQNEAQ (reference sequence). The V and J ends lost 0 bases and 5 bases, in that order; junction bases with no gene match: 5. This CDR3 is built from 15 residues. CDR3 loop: CASSLAHRGYTEAFF. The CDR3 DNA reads TGTGCCAGCAGCTTAGCTCACAGGGGGTATACTGAAGCTTTCTTT.

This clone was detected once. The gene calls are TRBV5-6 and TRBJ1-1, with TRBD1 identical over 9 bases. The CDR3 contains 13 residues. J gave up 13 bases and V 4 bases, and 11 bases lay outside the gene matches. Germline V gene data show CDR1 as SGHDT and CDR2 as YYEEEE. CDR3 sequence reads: CASSVQGGQGGFF. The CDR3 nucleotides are TGTGCCAGCAGCGTCCAGGGGGGACAGGGTGGTTTCTTT.

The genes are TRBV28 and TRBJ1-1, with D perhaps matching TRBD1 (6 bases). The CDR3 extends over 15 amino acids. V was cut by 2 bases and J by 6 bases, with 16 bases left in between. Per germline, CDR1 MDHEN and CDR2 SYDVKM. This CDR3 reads CASSLGGRGVAEAFF. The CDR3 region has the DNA TGTGCCAGCAGTTTAGGGGGCAGGGGAGTCGCTGAAGCTTTCTTT.

CDR3 loop: CASSIASVNYEQYF. DNA for the CDR3: TGTGCCAGTAGTATCGCGTCGGTTAACTACGAGCAGTACTTC. This rearrangement joins TRBV19 to TRBJ2-7, with unresolved D. The V end lost 3 bases, the J end lost 3 bases, and 12 bases lay between the germline ends. This CDR3 has 14 amino acids. Germline CDR1 LNHDA, CDR2 SQIVND (reference sequence).

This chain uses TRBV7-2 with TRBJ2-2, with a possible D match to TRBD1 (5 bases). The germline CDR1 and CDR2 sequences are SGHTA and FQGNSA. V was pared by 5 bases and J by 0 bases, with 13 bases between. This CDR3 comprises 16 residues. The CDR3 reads CASSSYRNANTGELFF. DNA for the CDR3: TGTGCCAGCAGCAGCTACAGGAACGCGAACACCGGGGAGCTGTTTTTT.

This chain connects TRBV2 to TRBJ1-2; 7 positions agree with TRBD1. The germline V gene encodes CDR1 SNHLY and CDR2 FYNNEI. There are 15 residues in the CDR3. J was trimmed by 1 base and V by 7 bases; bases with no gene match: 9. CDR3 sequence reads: CASNAGGTSNYGYTF. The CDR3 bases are TGTGCCAGCAACGCAGGGGGTACGAGTAACTATGGCTACACCTTC.

This CDR3 is CASSLGGGITEAFF. CDR3 nucleotide sequence: TGCGCCAGCAGCTTGGGAGGGGGGATCACTGAAGCTTTCTTT. This chain uses TRBV5-1 with TRBJ1-1, with D possibly being TRBD1 (6 bases). This CDR3 comprises 14 residues. Germline V gives CDR1 SGHRS, CDR2 YFSETQ. V lost 0 bases and J 4 bases, leaving 10 bases between the germline ends.